These 14 T cell receptor beta chains came from one sample sequenced in a study of cytotoxic CD8 clonotypes in ibrutinib-treated CLL. The protocol was immunoSEQ multiplex PCR, while the TCRdb copy is restricted to in-frame clones and leaves out a portion. The table shows about 69,000 clones, with approximately 80% occurring only once. The sequencing here drew on PBMCs, taken at disease progression, from a patient treated with ibrutinib. The receptors here all came from a human donor with chronic lymphocytic leukemia.

V usage is TRBV11-3 and J usage is TRBJ2-3; D is unresolved. Trimming left V 1 base short and J 2 bases short, with 7 bases between. The length of the CDR3 is 14 residues. CDR1 and CDR2 from the germline V gene are SGHNT and YENEEA. The DNA for the CDR3 is TGTGCCAGCAGCTTAGGCGTAAACACAGATACGCAGTATTTT. This sequence encodes CASSLGVNTDTQYF. Supplemented by reference TRBV11-3 and TRBJ2-3, the full variable domain reads EAGVVQSPRYKIIEKKQPVAFWCNPISGHNTLYWYLQNLGQGPELLIRYENEEAVDDSQLPKDRFSAERLKGVDSTLKIQPAELGDSAVYLCASSLGVNTDTQYFGPGTRLTVL.

The V and J genes are TRBV18 and TRBJ2-7; tentatively, D is TRBD1 (6 bases). Germline assignment: CDR1 KGHSH and CDR2 LQKENI. Trimming shortened V by 3 bases and J by 7 bases, and 13 bases separated the two germline ends. The length of the CDR3 is 13 residues. The CDR3 loop reads CASSPDQGIEQYF. CDR3 coding DNA: TGTGCCAGCTCACCGGACCAGGGGATAGAGCAGTACTTC.

This chain connects TRBV7-8 to TRBJ2-3, with 11 bases identical to TRBD2. This CDR3 is 15 amino acids long. Per the germline V gene, CDR1 is SGHVS and CDR2 is FQNEAQ. The V segment lost 6 bases and the J segment 7 bases; nucleotides outside the gene matches: 9. The CDR3 spells CASRLSTSGVNTQYF. The CDR3 DNA is TGTGCCAGCAGGCTCTCGACTAGCGGGGTAAATACGCAGTATTTT.

The chain carries TRBV10-1 and TRBJ2-1; D uncertain. Germline V gene sequence: CDR1 WNHNN, CDR2 SYGVQD (reference sequence). V shed 6 bases and J shed 4 bases, with 10 bases lying between them. The CDR3 has 13 residues. The CDR3 nucleotides are TGCGCCAGCAGGGATAACAGTTACAATGAGCAGTTCTTC. It specifies CASRDNSYNEQFF.

This clone has a single count. The chain uses TRBV27 and TRBJ2-7; no reliable D call. Germline CDR1 MNHEY, CDR2 SMNVEV (reference sequence). This CDR3 has 12 residues. V shed 8 bases and J shed 4 bases, with 12 bases lying between them. CDR3 nucleotides: TGTGCCAGCGCAGACCGGCGTTACGAGCAGTACTTC. As protein: CASADRRYEQYF.

The CDR3 protein is CARPGLAGYEQYF. In nucleotides, the CDR3 is TGTGCCAGACCGGGACTAGCGGGTTACGAGCAGTACTTC. The chain carries TRBV7-2 and TRBJ2-7, with TRBD2 matching over 12 bases. The V segment lost 9 bases and the J segment 4 bases; nucleotides outside the gene matches: 4. The CDR3 spans 13 residues. Germline V gives CDR1 SGHTA, CDR2 FQGNSA.

The V call is TRBV30, the J call TRBJ1-2, with 7 bases identical to TRBD1. Per the germline V gene, CDR1 is GTSNPN and CDR2 is SVGIG (reference sequence). The CDR3 runs 17 residues. J was trimmed by 1 base and V by 3 bases; bases with no gene match: 14. This CDR3 reads CAWRRPSGTDFNYGYTF. DNA of the CDR3: TGTGCCTGGAGGAGGCCCTCCGGGACAGACTTTAACTATGGCTACACCTTC.

The chain links TRBV30 to TRBJ2-7; D perhaps matches TRBD1 (5 bases). The V end lost 0 bases, the J end lost 6 bases, and 9 bases lay between the germline ends. Germline CDR1 reads GTSNPN; CDR2 reads SVGIG (reference sequence). This CDR3 has 12 residues. CDR3 DNA: TGTGCCTGGAGTGTAGGGGTGGGCGAGCAGTACTTC. As protein: CAWSVGVGEQYF.

The chain links TRBV5-4 to TRBJ2-5; D may be TRBD1 or TRBD2 (5 bases each). Germline V gene data show CDR1 as SGHNT and CDR2 as YYREEE (reference sequence). V lost 8 bases and J lost 1, with 12 bases in between. CDR3 length: 13 residues. CDR3 nucleotide sequence: TGTGCCAGAACCTCAGGGACCCAAGAGACCCAGTACTTC. Encoded protein: CARTSGTQETQYF.

This rearrangement joins TRBV2 to TRBJ1-2; 8 bases agree with TRBD1. This CDR3 contains 13 residues. Trimming removed 4 bases from V and 8 bases from J; junction bases left unmatched: 6. Germline-derived CDR1 and CDR2 are SNHLY and FYNNEI. The CDR3 DNA is TGTGCCAGCAGTGGAAGGACAGGGCGAGGCTACACCTTC. It specifies CASSGRTGRGYTF.

CDR3 sequence: CASSETLAGGVDEQFF. The CDR3 bases are TGTGCCAGCAGCGAAACGCTAGCGGGGGGGGTTGATGAGCAGTTCTTC. The chain carries TRBV6-4 and TRBJ2-1, with TRBD2 matching 12 bases. Germline V gene lookup returns CDR1 MRHNA and CDR2 SNTAGT. V was pared by 6 bases and J by 8 bases, with 11 bases of the junction left unmatched. The CDR3 runs to 16 residues.

This clone was found a few times. This chain uses TRBV19 with TRBJ2-7; 9 positions agree with TRBD2. CDR1 LNHDA and CDR2 SQIVND come from the germline V gene (reference sequence). Trimming removed 4 bases from V and 3 bases from J; junction bases left unmatched: 10. This CDR3 contains 16 residues. The CDR3 region is CASSNRGLARFYEQYF. DNA for the CDR3: TGTGCCAGTAGTAACCGGGGACTAGCTCGTTTCTACGAGCAGTACTTC.

The CDR3 is CASSDRELAGRQETQYF. The CDR3 DNA reads TGTGCCAGCAGTGACAGGGAATTGGCGGGGCGGCAAGAGACCCAGTACTTC. This chain uses TRBV6-1 with TRBJ2-5; perhaps TRBD2 as D (6 bases). CDR3 length: 17 residues. V lost 3 bases and J lost 2, with 19 bases in between. From germline, CDR1 is MNHNS and CDR2 SASEGT.

V usage is TRBV2 and J usage is TRBJ2-5, with 7 bases identical to TRBD2. The ends lost 11 bases at V and 2 bases at J; junction bases unmatched: 5. This CDR3 has 12 residues. Germline-derived CDR1 and CDR2 are SNHLY and FYNNEI. In DNA, the CDR3 is TGTGCCGGGGGGGACCGGCAAGAGACCCAGTACTTC. Translating it yields CAGGDRQETQYF.